This is a list of T cell receptor beta chains from one sample in a study of graft-versus-host responses after intestinal transplantation. These TCRs' antigens remain unknown. Repertoires were generated with immunoSEQ multiplex PCR, while TCRdb's copy carries only in-frame clones and drops some. In the table there are approximately 100,000 clones, approximately 94% of which are singletons. The sequencing here drew on unstimulated CD8+ T cells sorted from spleen or lymph node cells, taken before intestinal transplant. Source of these receptors: a human donor who received an intestinal transplant. The CDR3 runs from the conserved cysteine through the conserved F or W. The D gene is left open where the match is weak. A row's size may be missing; if present it is once, few, many or a size class.

v_gene: TRBV4-1; j_gene: TRBJ2-7; abundance: .; d_gene: .; CDR3nt: TGCGCCAGCAGCCAAGCAGCAGCGTACGAGCAGTACTTC; CDR3aa: CASSQAAAYEQYF
v_gene: TRBV7-9; j_gene: TRBJ1-4; abundance: .; d_gene: .; CDR3nt: TGTGCCAGCAGCCCGGGGGAGCAGGGGTTAAATGAAAAACTGTTTTTT; CDR3aa: CASSPGEQGLNEKLFF
v_gene: TRBV9; j_gene: TRBJ1-1; abundance: .; d_gene: .; CDR3nt: TGTGCCAGCAGCCCGTATGGGGAGGGAGCTTTCTTT; CDR3aa: CASSPYGEGAFF
v_gene: TRBV1; j_gene: TRBJ2-5; abundance: .; d_gene: .; CDR3nt: TGCACCAGCAGCCAAGATCGTAGCGGGGGGCAAGAGACCCAGTACTTC; CDR3aa: CTSSQDRSGGQETQYF
v_gene: TRBV15; j_gene: TRBJ2-3; abundance: .; d_gene: .; CDR3nt: TGTGCCACCAGCATTGTGGCAGATACGCAGTATTTT; CDR3aa: CATSIVADTQYF
v_gene: TRBV27; j_gene: TRBJ2-7; abundance: .; d_gene: .; CDR3nt: TGTGCCAGCAGTTTAACTCTTCGGGGTAGGGGCGGCGAGCAGTACTTC; CDR3aa: CASSLTLRGRGGEQYF
v_gene: TRBV27; j_gene: TRBJ1-4; abundance: .; d_gene: .; CDR3nt: TGTGCCAGCAGTTCGCTGGTTTCTAATGAAAAACTGTTTTTT; CDR3aa: CASSSLVSNEKLFF
v_gene: TRBV27; j_gene: TRBJ1-1; abundance: once; d_gene: .; CDR3nt: TGTGCCAGCGGGACCCAGGGGAACACTGAAGCTTTCTTT; CDR3aa: CASGTQGNTEAFF
v_gene: TRBV9; j_gene: TRBJ2-7; abundance: .; d_gene: .; CDR3nt: TGTGCCAGCAGCGTAGCCGTGGGTGGGTCTGAGGGCGAGCAGTACTTC; CDR3aa: CASSVAVGGSEGEQYF
v_gene: TRBV10-3; j_gene: TRBJ2-7; abundance: .; d_gene: TRBD1; CDR3nt: TGTGCCATCAGTGAAACAGGGGGCCAAGGAGATGAGCAGTACTTC; CDR3aa: CAISETGGQGDEQYF
v_gene: TRBV7-6; j_gene: TRBJ2-3; abundance: .; d_gene: TRBD1; CDR3nt: TGTGCCAGCAGCCTCGGGACAGGCACAGATACGCAGTATTTT; CDR3aa: CASSLGTGTDTQYF
v_gene: TRBV27; j_gene: TRBJ2-1; abundance: .; d_gene: .; CDR3nt: TGTGCCAGCAGTTTCCGACAGTTCAATGAGCAGTTCTTC; CDR3aa: CASSFRQFNEQFF
v_gene: TRBV7-6; j_gene: TRBJ2-2; abundance: .; d_gene: .; CDR3nt: TGTGCCAGCAGCTTAGAGTCGTGGGTGAAGCGGGTAGACACCGGGGAGCTGTTTTTT; CDR3aa: CASSLESWVKRVDTGELFF
v_gene: TRBV19; j_gene: TRBJ1-2; abundance: once; d_gene: .; CDR3nt: TGTGCCAGTAGTATACGGTCGGCCAGAAGTTTGGTCTATGGCTACACCTTC; CDR3aa: CASSIRSARSLVYGYTF
v_gene: TRBV27; j_gene: TRBJ2-7; abundance: once; d_gene: .; CDR3nt: TGTGCCAGCAGTCACAGGAGTAGTACCTACGAGCAGTACTTC; CDR3aa: CASSHRSSTYEQYF
v_gene: TRBV7-9; j_gene: TRBJ1-3; abundance: few; d_gene: .; CDR3nt: TGTGCCAGCAGCTTAGTGGCAGTGGGGTGGAACTCTGGAAACACCATATATTTT; CDR3aa: CASSLVAVGWNSGNTIYF
v_gene: TRBV9; j_gene: TRBJ2-2; abundance: .; d_gene: .; CDR3nt: TGTGCCAGCAGCCCCCCGAGCGGGGAGCTGTTTTTT; CDR3aa: CASSPPSGELFF
v_gene: TRBV2; j_gene: TRBJ2-1; abundance: .; d_gene: TRBD1; CDR3nt: TGTGCCAGCAGTGAAACAGGGGGGTCCTACAATGAGCAGTTCTTC; CDR3aa: CASSETGGSYNEQFF
v_gene: TRBV7-9; j_gene: TRBJ2-7; abundance: .; d_gene: .; CDR3nt: TGTGCCAGCAGCCCCGAATACGAGCAGTACTTC; CDR3aa: CASSPEYEQYF
v_gene: TRBV6-5; j_gene: TRBJ1-6; abundance: once; d_gene: TRBD1; CDR3nt: TGTGCCAGCAGCCCCGGGACAGGGGCTTCACCCCTCCACTTT; CDR3aa: CASSPGTGASPLHF
v_gene: TRBV27; j_gene: TRBJ1-4; abundance: .; d_gene: .; CDR3nt: TGTGCCAGCAGTTTTTTAGACGGGGAAAAACTGTTTTTT; CDR3aa: CASSFLDGEKLFF
v_gene: TRBV4-1; j_gene: TRBJ2-7; abundance: .; d_gene: TRBD2; CDR3nt: TGCGCCAGCAGCCCCCCGGGACTAGTGGGCTACGAGCAGTACTTC; CDR3aa: CASSPPGLVGYEQYF
v_gene: TRBV6-7; j_gene: TRBJ1-2; abundance: .; d_gene: .; CDR3nt: TGTGCCAGCAGTTACTCCTTGGAACGTTGGGTTCGGGGCTACACCTTC; CDR3aa: CASSYSLERWVRGYTF
v_gene: TRBV9; j_gene: TRBJ2-2; abundance: .; d_gene: TRBD2; CDR3nt: TGTGCCAGCAGCGTAGGTGGTAGCGGGATGAACACCGGGGAGCTGTTTTTT; CDR3aa: CASSVGGSGMNTGELFF
v_gene: TRBV7-9; j_gene: TRBJ2-7; abundance: .; d_gene: .; CDR3nt: TGTGCCAGCAGCTCCGCGGGGTCCTACGAGCAGTACTTC; CDR3aa: CASSSAGSYEQYF
v_gene: TRBV7-9; j_gene: TRBJ2-1; abundance: .; d_gene: .; CDR3nt: TGTGCCAGCACCGTAGGACCAGGTTGGGATGAGCAGTTCTTC; CDR3aa: CASTVGPGWDEQFF
v_gene: TRBV9; j_gene: TRBJ2-3; abundance: .; d_gene: .; CDR3nt: TGTGCCAGCAGCGGCGGGTTTAGCACAGATACGCAGTATTTT; CDR3aa: CASSGGFSTDTQYF
v_gene: TRBV7-9; j_gene: TRBJ1-2; abundance: .; d_gene: TRBD1; CDR3nt: TGTGCCAGCAGCTTAGGACAGGGGGACAACTATGGCTACACCTTC; CDR3aa: CASSLGQGDNYGYTF
v_gene: TRBV4-1; j_gene: TRBJ1-1; abundance: once; d_gene: .; CDR3nt: TGCGCCAGCCGGTGGCAATTAGGCATAAACACTGAAGCTTTCTTT; CDR3aa: CASRWQLGINTEAFF
v_gene: TRBV19; j_gene: TRBJ2-5; abundance: .; d_gene: .; CDR3nt: TGTGCCAGTAGCAGGGGGGGAGAGACCCAGTACTTC; CDR3aa: CASSRGGETQYF
v_gene: TRBV4-2; j_gene: TRBJ2-7; abundance: .; d_gene: .; CDR3nt: TGTGCCAGCAGCCAAGATGTGTCAGGGATGAGCTACGAGCAGTACTTC; CDR3aa: CASSQDVSGMSYEQYF
v_gene: TRBV13; j_gene: TRBJ1-4; abundance: .; d_gene: TRBD1; CDR3nt: TGTGCCAGCAGCAAGTACAGGGGACTTAATGAAAAACTGTTTTTT; CDR3aa: CASSKYRGLNEKLFF
v_gene: TRBV7-2; j_gene: TRBJ1-6; abundance: .; d_gene: .; CDR3nt: TGTGCCAGCAGCTTAAATATGGGGGGCGGACGAAATTCACCCCTCCACTTT; CDR3aa: CASSLNMGGGRNSPLHF
v_gene: TRBV7-8; j_gene: TRBJ1-2; abundance: .; d_gene: .; CDR3nt: TGTGCCAGCAGCACCCAACAGGCGACTAACTATGGCTACACCTTC; CDR3aa: CASSTQQATNYGYTF
v_gene: TRBV5-6; j_gene: TRBJ2-1; abundance: .; d_gene: .; CDR3nt: TGTGCCAGCAGCAGGCGTGAAACGAGCTCCTACAATGAGCAGTTCTTC; CDR3aa: CASSRRETSSYNEQFF
v_gene: TRBV5-6; j_gene: TRBJ2-6; abundance: .; d_gene: .; CDR3nt: TGTGCCAGCAGCTTGCTAACAGAATCTTCCCCCGGGGCCAACGTCCTGACTTTC; CDR3aa: CASSLLTESSPGANVLTF
v_gene: TRBV9; j_gene: TRBJ2-1; abundance: .; d_gene: .; CDR3nt: TGTGCCAGCAGCGTAGGGGTGAATGAGCAGTTCTTC; CDR3aa: CASSVGVNEQFF
v_gene: TRBV7-8; j_gene: TRBJ1-6; abundance: .; d_gene: .; CDR3nt: TGTGTCAGCAGCTTAGGTCAGATGTATTCACCCCTCCACTTT; CDR3aa: CVSSLGQMYSPLHF
v_gene: TRBV4-1; j_gene: TRBJ1-2; abundance: .; d_gene: .; CDR3nt: TGCGCCAGCAGCCATACTACTAGGACGGGAAACTATGGCTACACCTTC; CDR3aa: CASSHTTRTGNYGYTF
v_gene: TRBV4-1; j_gene: TRBJ1-5; abundance: .; d_gene: TRBD1; CDR3nt: TGCGCCAGTCGTCGGGTAGGGGGCGGCCGCAATCAGCCCCAGCATTTT; CDR3aa: CASRRVGGGRNQPQHF
v_gene: TRBV5-4; j_gene: TRBJ2-7; abundance: few; d_gene: TRBD1; CDR3nt: TGTGCCAGCAGCGAGGGACAGGGCCACGAGCAGTACTTC; CDR3aa: CASSEGQGHEQYF
v_gene: TRBV5-1; j_gene: TRBJ2-3; abundance: once; d_gene: .; CDR3nt: TGCGCCAGCACGGGCACAGATACGCAGTATTTT; CDR3aa: CASTGTDTQYF
v_gene: TRBV7-6; j_gene: TRBJ2-5; abundance: .; d_gene: .; CDR3nt: TGTGCCAGCAGCTTTGGTTGGATTGGGCAAGAGACCCAGTACTTC; CDR3aa: CASSFGWIGQETQYF
v_gene: TRBV27; j_gene: TRBJ1-6; abundance: .; d_gene: TRBD1; CDR3nt: TGTGCCAGCAGTTTAAATACAGGGGAGAGGAATTCACCCCTCCACTTT; CDR3aa: CASSLNTGERNSPLHF
v_gene: TRBV5-6; j_gene: TRBJ2-7; abundance: .; d_gene: .; CDR3nt: TGTGCCAGCAGCTTGGCGGCTACCTACGAGCAGTACTTC; CDR3aa: CASSLAATYEQYF
v_gene: TRBV6-5; j_gene: TRBJ2-5; abundance: .; d_gene: .; CDR3nt: TGTGCCAGCAGTTACTCCATGGGAGAGGGTGGAGAGACCCAGTACTTC; CDR3aa: CASSYSMGEGGETQYF
v_gene: TRBV16; j_gene: TRBJ1-5; abundance: .; d_gene: TRBD1; CDR3nt: TGTGCCAGCAGCCATTCCCCTACAGGGGCAAATCAGCCCCAGCATTTT; CDR3aa: CASSHSPTGANQPQHF
v_gene: TRBV7-9; j_gene: TRBJ2-7; abundance: .; d_gene: .; CDR3nt: TGTGCCAGCAGCTCCGGACTAAACGAGCAGTACTTC; CDR3aa: CASSSGLNEQYF
v_gene: TRBV5-1; j_gene: TRBJ2-5; abundance: .; d_gene: .; CDR3nt: TGCGCCAACACGGAGGAGAGCTCCAGGTGGACCAAAGAGACCCAGTACTTC; CDR3aa: CANTEESSRWTKETQYF
v_gene: TRBV19; j_gene: TRBJ2-1; abundance: .; d_gene: TRBD2; CDR3nt: TGTGCCAGTAGTACGCAGACAGGAGCGGGGGGGCCATTTTACAATGAGCAGTTCTTC; CDR3aa: CASSTQTGAGGPFYNEQFF